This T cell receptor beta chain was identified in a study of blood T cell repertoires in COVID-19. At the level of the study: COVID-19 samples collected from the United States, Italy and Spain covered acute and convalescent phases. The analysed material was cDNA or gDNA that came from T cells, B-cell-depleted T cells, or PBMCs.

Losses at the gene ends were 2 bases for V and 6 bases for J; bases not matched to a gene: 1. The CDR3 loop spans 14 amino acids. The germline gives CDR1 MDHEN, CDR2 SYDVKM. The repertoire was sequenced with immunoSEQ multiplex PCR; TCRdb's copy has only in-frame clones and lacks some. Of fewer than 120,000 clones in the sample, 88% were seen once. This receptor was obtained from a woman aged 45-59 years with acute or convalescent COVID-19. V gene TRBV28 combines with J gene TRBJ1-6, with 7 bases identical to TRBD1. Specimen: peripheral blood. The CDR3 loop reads CASSLHRGNSPLHF. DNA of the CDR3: TGTGCCAGCAGTTTACACAGGGGTAATTCACCCCTCCACTTT.